These 23 T cell receptor beta chains share one sample of origin, sequenced in a study of identical twins. MiXCR, applied by TCRdb to the 5' RACE reads, yields one record per CDR3 protein. The sample holds 500,000 to 600,000 distinct CDR3 sequences, about 20% seen once. These data were also filed under a second study, of T cells expressing NK-cell markers.

Material for sequencing was CD4+ T cells sorted from blood. These receptors all come from a woman aged 18-35 years in good health.

This rearrangement joins TRBV20-1 to TRBJ2-1, with 8 bases aligning to TRBD1. J lost 1 base, V lost 0 bases, and 8 bases had no gene match. The CDR3 has 17 residues. CDR1 and CDR2 from the germline V gene are DFQATT and SNEGSKA (reference sequence). The CDR3 DNA follows: TGCAGTGCTAGAGATGGAGGACAGGGCCGTTCCTACAATGAGCAGTTCTTC. Protein product: CSARDGGQGRSYNEQFF.

This rearrangement joins TRBV5-1 to TRBJ1-1; TRBD1 might be the D (5 bases). V lost 3 bases and J lost 2, with 17 bases in between. CDR1 and CDR2 (germline): SGHRS, YFSETQ. The CDR3 spans 16 residues. The DNA of the CDR3 is TGCGCCAGCAGCTGGGGGGACGACAGCCTAAACACTGAAGCTTTCTTT. Protein product: CASSWGDDSLNTEAFF.

This chain joins TRBV9 and TRBJ2-7; TRBD1 matches at 8 bases. The CDR3 has 15 residues. V dropped 3 bases and J dropped 5; count of bases not matched to a gene: 10. In germline, CDR1 is SGDLS, CDR2 YYNGEE. The CDR3 region is CASSAQGARPHEQYF. DNA of the CDR3: TGTGCCAGCAGCGCCCAGGGGGCAAGGCCCCACGAGCAGTACTTC.

This clonotype was detected a few times. The V and J genes are TRBV3-1 and TRBJ2-5; D might be TRBD2 (7 bases). V lost 5 bases and J 5 bases, leaving 18 bases between the germline ends. Germline CDR1 LGHDT, CDR2 YNNKEL (reference sequence). The CDR3 totals 15 residues. CDR3 in DNA: TGTGCCAGCAGCGGTCGGGGGGCCGGTACGGAGACCCAGTACTTC. Amino acids: CASSGRGAGTETQYF.

V gene TRBV5-6 combines with J gene TRBJ1-1; D call uncertain. Germline CDR1 reads SGHDT; CDR2 reads YYEEEE. The V end lost 0 bases, the J end lost 1 base, and 13 bases lay between the germline ends. The CDR3 is 16 amino acids. CDR3 protein: CASSLGPGRWNTEAFF. The CDR3 DNA reads TGTGCCAGCAGCTTGGGACCAGGACGTTGGAACACTGAAGCTTTCTTT.

The J gene is TRBJ2-5, the V gene TRBV4-3, with 7 bases that match TRBD2. V lost 5 bases, J lost 3 bases, and 3 bases stayed unmatched. Germline V gene sequence: CDR1 LGHNA, CDR2 YSLEER. CDR3 length equals 13 residues. The CDR3 region is CASSTGLKETQYF. CDR3 nucleotide sequence: TGCGCCAGCAGCACGGGACTAAAAGAGACCCAGTACTTC.

V is TRBV27 and J is TRBJ2-2; 12 bases are shared with TRBD2. In germline, CDR1 is MNHEY, CDR2 SMNVEV (reference sequence). This CDR3 is built from 17 residues. V was pared by 5 bases and J by 5 bases, with 9 bases of the junction left unmatched. The CDR3 region is CASSARLAGVETGELFF. DNA of the CDR3: TGTGCCAGCAGTGCCCGACTAGCGGGAGTTGAGACCGGGGAGCTGTTTTTT.

A few counts support this clonotype. This sequence joins TRBV5-1 and TRBJ2-7; 12 bases align to TRBD2. The trim removed 2 bases at V and 7 bases at J, leaving 4 bases unmatched. CDR1 and CDR2 (germline): SGHRS, YFSETQ. This CDR3 is 14 amino acids long. The DNA of the CDR3 is TGCGCCAGCAGCTTAACTAGCGGGGGGTTGGAGCAGTACTTC. The encoded protein is CASSLTSGGLEQYF.

This clonotype was counted at least ten times. The rearrangement links TRBV12-3 or TRBV12-4 to TRBJ1-4; D gene uncertain. The V gene lost 7 bases and the J gene lost 7 bases, with 10 bases spanning the gap. The CDR3 is made up of 12 amino acids. Here the CDR3 DNA reads TGTGCCAGCATTTCACCGAGTGAAAAACTGTTTTTT. Its translation is CASISPSEKLFF.

The genes are TRBV2 and TRBJ2-3, with TRBD2 identical over 13 bases. Germline V CDR1 and CDR2: SNHLY, FYNNEI. The CDR3 is 19 amino acids. J lost 0 bases, V lost 6 bases, and 12 bases had no gene match. The CDR3 is CASRAVGLAGVTSTDTQYF. The CDR3 region has the DNA TGTGCCAGCAGGGCGGTCGGACTAGCGGGGGTCACTAGCACAGATACGCAGTATTTT.

This clonotype was seen repeatedly, ten times or more. The chain combines TRBV12-3 or TRBV12-4 with TRBJ1-1; D unclear. The CDR3 sequence is 13 residues long. CDR3 coding DNA: TGTGAGGGCCGTATCTGGGCTCCACGGGGAGCTTTCTTT. Translated, it gives CEGRIWAPRGAFF.

This sequence joins TRBV12-3 or TRBV12-4 and TRBJ1-6, with D possibly being TRBD1 (5 bases). The CDR3 consists of 16 residues. The V gene lost 7 bases and the J gene lost 6 bases, with 19 bases spanning the gap. CDR3 DNA: TGTGCCAGCACTCCTCTCCAGGGCACCGGTAATTCACCCCTCCACTTT. This sequence encodes CASTPLQGTGNSPLHF.

CDR3 region: CASSRLGGMEAFF. The CDR3 DNA follows: TGTGCCAGCTCAAGGCTGGGAGGTATGGAAGCTTTCTTT. The J gene is TRBJ1-1, the V gene TRBV18; D gene uncertain. The CDR3 totals 13 residues. Trimming took off 5 bases at V and 8 bases at J, with 15 bases between the two ends. Germline-derived CDR1 and CDR2 are KGHSH and LQKENI.

This clonotype has more than one count but fewer than ten. The rearrangement links TRBV5-6 to TRBJ1-1; 7 positions match TRBD1. Trimming took 4 bases from V and 6 from J; bases not matched to a gene: 6. The germline gives CDR1 SGHDT, CDR2 YYEEEE. CDR3 length equals 13 residues. Here the CDR3 reads CASSPNRGPEAFF. CDR3 in DNA: TGTGCCAGCAGCCCGAACAGGGGCCCTGAAGCTTTCTTT.

V usage is TRBV4-1 and J usage is TRBJ2-3; 9 bases match TRBD2. Germline CDR1 reads MGHRA; CDR2 reads YSYEKL. After removal of 0 bases from V and 5 bases from J, the junction contained 9 bases not matched to a gene. The CDR3 is 17 residues long. The CDR3 sequence: CASSQEGLAGQRDTQYF. In nucleotides, the CDR3 is TGCGCCAGCAGCCAAGAGGGGCTAGCGGGACAACGAGATACGCAGTATTTT.

The rearrangement uses TRBV6-2 or TRBV6-3 and TRBJ1-1; the D is unclear. Per germline, CDR1 MNHEY and CDR2 SVGEGT. The CDR3 length is 12 residues. The V end was cut by 6 bases, the J end by 3 bases, with 8 bases between. The CDR3 sequence: CASRRGDTEAFF. DNA of the CDR3: TGTGCCAGCAGACGGGGAGACACTGAAGCTTTCTTT.

This clonotype appeared many times. The rearrangement joins TRBV20-1 to TRBJ2-4; 7 bases align to TRBD2. The length of the CDR3 is 16 residues. Germline-derived CDR1 and CDR2 are DFQATT and SNEGSKA (reference sequence). V shed 0 bases and J 1 base; nucleotides not matched to a gene: 6. CDR3 protein: CSARDKGREAKNIQYF. The CDR3 DNA reads as TGCAGTGCTAGAGATAAGGGGAGGGAGGCCAAAAACATTCAGTACTTC.

Only a few counts were recorded for this clonotype. This chain uses TRBV29-1 with TRBJ1-1; tentative D call: TRBD1 (5 bases). The CDR3 has 11 amino acids. CDR1 and CDR2 (germline): SQVTM, ANQGSEA. Deletions cut 6 bases from V and 6 bases from J, with 11 bases between. The CDR3, as DNA: TGCAGCGTACTCAGGGTACCTGAAGCTTTCTTT. Protein product: CSVLRVPEAFF.

This clonotype occurred a few times. V is TRBV4-2 and J is TRBJ2-7, with D possibly matching TRBD1 (5 bases). Per germline, CDR1 LGHNA and CDR2 YNFKEQ. Trimming removed 0 bases at V and 2 bases at J, with 5 bases between. CDR3 size: 13 residues. CDR3 residues: CASSQEDTYEQYF. The CDR3 coding sequence is TGTGCCAGCAGCCAAGAGGACACCTACGAGCAGTACTTC.

The chain uses TRBV11-2 and TRBJ2-5, with D hard to call. V was cut by 3 bases and J by 4 bases, with 15 bases left in between. CDR1 SGHAT and CDR2 FQNNGV come from the germline V gene. The CDR3 extends over 15 amino acids. CDR3 DNA sequence: TGTGCCAGCAGCTTGGGATGGCAGACCGGAGAGACCCAGTACTTC. Its protein product is CASSLGWQTGETQYF.

This clonotype was detected a few times. This sequence joins TRBV20-1 and TRBJ2-1; D may be TRBD1 (7 bases). V was shortened by 4 bases and J by 2 bases, with 12 bases between the two germline ends. Looked up from germline, CDR1 is DFQATT and CDR2 is SNEGSKA (reference sequence). The CDR3 is 14 residues long. The DNA for the CDR3 is TGCAGTGCTAAGGAGGGGGCGGCCTACAATGAGCAGTTCTTC. Translating gives CSAKEGAAYNEQFF.

This clonotype was detected only a few times. This chain joins TRBV27 and TRBJ2-3; maybe TRBD1 (6 bases). CDR1 is MNHEY and CDR2 is SMNVEV in the germline V gene (reference sequence). Between the trimmed V and J ends, which lost 5 bases and 1 base, there was a span of 13 bases. This CDR3 region has 15 residues. CDR3 sequence: CASSTHRVGTDTQYF. The CDR3 nucleotides read TGTGCCAGCAGTACCCACAGGGTGGGCACAGATACGCAGTATTTT.

This clonotype has just a few counts. The J gene is TRBJ2-1, the V gene TRBV20-1, with D unclear. Deletions cut 5 bases from V and 4 bases from J, with 12 bases between. There are 13 residues in the CDR3. The germline V gene has CDR1 DFQATT and CDR2 SNEGSKA (reference sequence). CDR3 in DNA: TGCAGTGCTCTACGATCAACTTACAATGAGCAGTTCTTC. As protein: CSALRSTYNEQFF.